These T cell receptor beta chains were read from a single sample in a study of blood T cell repertoires in COVID-19. Sequencing was performed with immunoSEQ multiplex PCR; in TCRdb, only in-frame clones are kept and a portion is missing. This table holds some 160,000 clones, around four fifths found once. Material: PBMCs or T cells enriched from blood (not recorded which). These receptors all stem from a woman aged 45 to 65 who had recovered from COVID-19. The CDR3 runs from the conserved cysteine through the conserved F or W.

CDR3	V	J
CASSTTLFLTVPMNF	TRBV2	TRBJ1-5
CASSQGGGGGNYGYTF	TRBV4-1	TRBJ1-2
CASSVGGLAETQYF	TRBV9	TRBJ2-5
CASTWTSGSTDTQYF	TRBV19	TRBJ2-3
CASSPPGNRDYGYTF	TRBV7-9	TRBJ1-2
CASSATGTSGRSEQFF	TRBV2	TRBJ2-1
CAIRLTGELNQPQHF	TRBV10-3	TRBJ1-5
CASSLGRLAGEGAEQFF	TRBV7-2	TRBJ2-1
CASSHRTGGYEQYF	TRBV5-5	TRBJ2-7
CASSQSPTATYNEQFF	TRBV23-1	TRBJ2-1
CASSWGDRPPYEQYF	TRBV5-1	TRBJ2-7
CASSLGGVGLRQPQHF	TRBV5-6	TRBJ1-5
CASSPPGPPGEQFF	TRBV18	TRBJ2-1